The 17 T cell receptor beta chains listed next were all sequenced from one sample in a study of tumor-infiltrating lymphocytes in oesophageal squamous cell carcinoma. TCRdb itself ran the PCR reads through MiXCR, one entry per CDR3 protein. In the table there are tens of thousands of distinct CDR3 sequences, 30% to 35% of which are singletons. The sample taken for sequencing was esophageal tumor tissue. These receptors were collected from a female donor with esophageal squamous cell carcinoma.

The CDR3 bases are TGTGCCAGCAGCTTAGATAGCAGCAACAATGAGCAGTTCTTC. Protein sequence: CASSLDSSNNEQFF. The chain carries TRBV7-2 and TRBJ2-5, with D unclear. With the DNA end fitting TRBJ2-1 better, the J assignment may be wrong. Per the germline V gene, CDR1 is SGHTA and CDR2 is FQGNSA. The length of the CDR3 is 14 residues.

This clonotype is medium-sized within its sample. The chain carries TRBV7-9 and TRBJ1-2, with TRBD1 as a possible D gene (5 bases). V lost 5 bases to trimming and J lost 8 bases, with 12 bases between them. This CDR3 contains 12 residues. The germline V gene encodes CDR1 SEHNR and CDR2 FQNEAQ (reference sequence). The CDR3 loop is CASSLGAMGYTF. The DNA for the CDR3 is TGTGCCAGCAGCCTAGGGGCTATGGGCTACACCTTC.

This clonotype has just one count. The chain employs TRBV19 and TRBJ1-5, with D possibly matching TRBD1 (5 bases). The CDR3 has 16 residues. Germline CDR1 is LNHDA and CDR2 is SQIVND (reference sequence). Trimming shortened V by 5 bases and J by 4 bases, and 18 bases separated the two germline ends. CDR3 amino acids: CASSPQGGLVNQPQHF. For the CDR3, the DNA is TGTGCCAGTAGTCCCCAGGGAGGTCTAGTGAATCAGCCCCAGCATTTT.

This clonotype was seen ten or more times. This sequence joins TRBV5-4 and TRBJ2-3; 7 bases match TRBD2. Germline assignment: CDR1 SGHNT and CDR2 YYREEE (reference sequence). After removal of 0 bases from V and 1 base from J, the junction contained 8 bases not matched to a gene. The CDR3 totals 17 residues. The CDR3: CASSLEGRAGGTDTQYF. CDR3 coding DNA: TGTGCCAGCAGCTTGGAGGGGCGGGCGGGGGGCACAGATACGCAGTATTTT.

V is TRBV6-1 and J is TRBJ2-7; 9 positions agree with TRBD1. The end of the DNA fits TRBJ2-1 better, so the J call may be wrong. Germline CDR1 and CDR2: MNHNS and SASEGT. The CDR3 is made up of 17 amino acids. The chain's CDR3 is CASSGRQGDRGYNEQFF. CDR3 nucleotides: TGTGCCAGCAGTGGCCGACAGGGGGATCGAGGATACAATGAGCAGTTCTTC.

This clonotype was recorded only once. CDR3 coding DNA: TGTGCCAGCAGTTACGCAGGGTTCGCGAACACCGGGGAGCTGTACTTC. This gives the protein CASSYAGFANTGELYF. This chain connects TRBV6-2 or TRBV6-3 to TRBJ2-5, with D perhaps given as TRBD1 or TRBD2 (5 bases each). V was shortened by 2 bases and J by 13 bases, with 26 bases between the two germline ends. CDR3 length: 16 residues. Germline-derived CDR1 and CDR2 are MNHEY and SVGEGT.

This clonotype was detected ten times or more. This chain joins TRBV18 and TRBJ2-3; 9 nucleotides align to TRBD2. With 6 bases clipped from V and 2 bases from J, the junction kept 9 bases outside the gene matches. CDR1 and CDR2 (germline): KGHSH, LQKENI. This CDR3 is built from 16 residues. This chain's CDR3 is CASSLRLAGPTDTQYF. CDR3 in DNA: TGTGCCAGCTCTCTACGGCTAGCGGGACCCACAGATACGCAGTATTTT.

The chain uses TRBV19 and TRBJ2-3; TRBD1 or TRBD2 may be the D gene (5 bases each). V dropped 5 bases and J dropped 14 bases, with 26 bases sitting between them. Germline lookup yields CDR1 LNHDA and CDR2 SQIVND (reference sequence). The CDR3 runs to 15 residues. The CDR3 spells CASSADSANTGELYF. The CDR3 DNA follows: TGTGCCAGTAGTGCCGACAGCGCGAACACCGGGGAGCTGTATTTT.

This clonotype was counted a few times. The gene calls are TRBV18 and TRBJ2-7, with TRBD2 matching over 8 bases. Losses at the gene ends were 5 bases for V and 7 bases for J; bases not matched to a gene: 13. Germline V gene lookup returns CDR1 KGHSH and CDR2 LQKENI. This CDR3 has 15 residues. In DNA form, the CDR3 reads TGTGCCAGCTCAACACTAGCGGCCACCGGAGGTGAGCAGTACTTC. Translated, it gives CASSTLAATGGEQYF.

Many counts were recorded for this clonotype. The chain carries TRBV7-3 and TRBJ2-1; tentative D call: TRBD2 (6 bases). Trimming pared 5 bases from V and 4 bases from J, leaving 15 bases between. The CDR3 length is 15 residues. Germline V gene lookup returns CDR1 SGHTA and CDR2 FQGTGA. CDR3 loop: CASSPMGREYNEQFF. The CDR3 nucleotides are TGTGCCAGCAGCCCGATGGGACGGGAGTACAATGAGCAGTTCTTC.

The table lists this clonotype with a few counts. This chain joins TRBV4-1 and TRBJ1-1; 7 bases match TRBD1. V lost 1 base to trimming and J lost 6 bases; unmatched junction nucleotides: 14. Looked up from germline, CDR1 is MGHRA and CDR2 is YSYEKL. The CDR3 runs 17 residues. CDR3 residues: CASSQVQAPGQKPEAFF. For the CDR3, the DNA is TGCGCCAGCAGCCAAGTTCAAGCGCCGGGACAGAAGCCTGAAGCTTTCTTT.

For this clonotype: Because it lacks the conserved phenylalanine or tryptophan at the end, this CDR3 is likely a read error. Because the CDR3's place on the DNA is in doubt, the DNA is left out and the CDR3 is given as listed by TCRdb. This chain links TRBV7-3 with TRBJ2-6. The V gene's germline CDR1 is SGHTA and CDR2 FQGTGA. From its first to its last residue, the CDR3 has 8 amino acids. CDR3 residues: CASSLTSS.

The chain combines TRBV7-9 with TRBJ2-7; possibly TRBD2 for D (5 bases). V was cut by 5 bases and J by 7 bases, with 21 bases left in between. The CDR3 totals 15 residues. CDR1 and CDR2 from the germline V gene are SEHNR and FQNEAQ (reference sequence). In nucleotides, the CDR3 is TGTGCCAGCAGCCTTGGAATTAGCGCCGCCTGGGAGCAGTACTTC. It translates to CASSLGISAAWEQYF.

This clonotype was seen at least ten times. This may stem from a read error, because a much larger clone lies one nucleotide away. The rearrangement uses TRBV7-2 and TRBJ2-1, with D tentatively TRBD1 or TRBD2 (6 bases each). With the DNA end fitting TRBJ2-7 better, the J assignment may be wrong. CDR1 is SGHTA, CDR2 FQGNSA, per germline. The CDR3 runs 18 residues. The CDR3: CASSLAHRTRGPYNEQYF. CDR3 DNA sequence: TGTGCCAGCAGCTTAGCCCATAGGACACGGGGGCCTTACAATGAGCAGTACTTC.

The chain recombines TRBV6-6 with TRBJ2-3; the D call may be TRBD1 or TRBD2 (5 bases each). This CDR3 spans 14 amino acids. The V end was cut by 10 bases, the J end by 2 bases, with 16 bases between. Per the germline V gene, CDR1 is MNHNY and CDR2 is SVGAGI (reference sequence). The CDR3 DNA sequence: TGTGCCACCAAGTTTGGGGGTCCCACAGATACGCAGTATTTT. Amino acids: CATKFGGPTDTQYF.

This clonotype was recorded at least ten times. This chain uses TRBV6-8 with TRBJ1-1; 9 nucleotides agree with TRBD1. The CDR3 runs to 16 residues. The germline CDR1 and CDR2 sequences are MNHGY and SAAAGT. Unmatched junction bases numbered 9, after V lost 4 bases and J lost 3 bases. The DNA for the CDR3 is TGTGCCAGCAGTTCTCCGTGGACAGGGGAGGACACTGAAGCTTTCTTT. Its protein product is CASSSPWTGEDTEAFF.

Relative to its sample, this clonotype is medium-sized. The CDR3 spells CASSLGLAGGQYF. Here the CDR3 DNA reads TGTGCCAGCAGCTTGGGACTAGCGGGAGGGCAGTACTTC. The V gene is TRBV7-2, the J gene TRBJ2-7; TRBD2 matches 15 bases. Trimming at V came to 3 bases and at J to 9 bases, leaving 0 bases not matched to a gene. CDR1 is SGHTA and CDR2 is FQGNSA in the germline V gene. This CDR3 is built from 13 residues.